Listed below are T cell receptor beta chains from one sample, sequenced in a study of blood T cell repertoires in COVID-19. Sequencing used immunoSEQ multiplex PCR; TCRdb keeps in-frame clones, though not all of them. The sample consists of 110,000 to 150,000 clones, roughly 85% of them appearing once. The specimen sequenced was peripheral blood. The receptor source for this set is a man in his fifties with acute or convalescent COVID-19. The CDR3 runs from the conserved cysteine through the conserved F or W. D genes are given only for firm matches. Part of the rows lack a size; the others show once, few, many or a class for expanded clones.

abundance: NA; v_gene: TRBV9; j_gene: TRBJ2-3; d_gene: TRBD2; CDR3nt: TGTGCCAGCAGCCCTCGACTAGCGGGGATCACAGATACGCAGTATTTT; CDR3aa: CASSPRLAGITDTQYF
abundance: NA; v_gene: TRBV13; j_gene: TRBJ2-3; d_gene: TRBD2; CDR3nt: TGTGCCAGCAGCTCAACAACCGGGGGGGGAGATACGCAGTATTTT; CDR3aa: CASSSTTGGGDTQYF
abundance: NA; v_gene: TRBV5-1; j_gene: TRBJ1-5; d_gene: TRBD1; CDR3nt: TGCGCCAGCAGCTTGGACGGGACAGCACTGGACAATCAGCCCCAGCATTTT; CDR3aa: CASSLDGTALDNQPQHF
abundance: NA; v_gene: TRBV18; j_gene: TRBJ1-5; d_gene: TRBD1; CDR3nt: TGTGCCAGCTCAAAGCAGGGGGCAGATCAGCCCCAGCATTTT; CDR3aa: CASSKQGADQPQHF
abundance: NA; v_gene: TRBV24-1; j_gene: TRBJ2-3; d_gene: TRBD2; CDR3nt: TGTGCCACCAGAGCGGGAGGAGGCACAGATACGCAGTATTTT; CDR3aa: CATRAGGGTDTQYF
abundance: NA; v_gene: TRBV19; j_gene: TRBJ1-5; d_gene: NA; CDR3nt: TGTGCCACCACCCAGGCAGGAGGGATCAATCAGCCCCAGCATTTT; CDR3aa: CATTQAGGINQPQHF
abundance: few; v_gene: TRBV2; j_gene: TRBJ2-5; d_gene: NA; CDR3nt: TGTGCCAGCAGTAGACTGCTCCAAGAGACCCAGTACTTC; CDR3aa: CASSRLLQETQYF
abundance: NA; v_gene: TRBV5-5; j_gene: TRBJ1-6; d_gene: NA; CDR3nt: TGTGCCAGCGGCCAGGGTTGGAATTCACCCCTCCACTTT; CDR3aa: CASGQGWNSPLHF
abundance: NA; v_gene: TRBV5-1; j_gene: TRBJ2-2; d_gene: NA; CDR3nt: TGCGCCAGCAGCTTAACGGGAGACACCGGGGAGCTGTTTTTT; CDR3aa: CASSLTGDTGELFF
abundance: NA; v_gene: TRBV7-9; j_gene: TRBJ1-6; d_gene: NA; CDR3nt: TGTGCCAGCAGCCAATTGAATTCACCCCTCCACTTT; CDR3aa: CASSQLNSPLHF
abundance: few; v_gene: TRBV28; j_gene: TRBJ1-2; d_gene: NA; CDR3nt: TGTGCCAGCAGTAAGGCGGGGTATTATGGCTACACCTTC; CDR3aa: CASSKAGYYGYTF
abundance: NA; v_gene: TRBV5-1; j_gene: TRBJ1-4; d_gene: TRBD1; CDR3nt: TGCGCCAGCAGCTCGGGACAGCCGGGTGAAAAACTGTTTTTT; CDR3aa: CASSSGQPGEKLFF
abundance: NA; v_gene: TRBV11-2; j_gene: TRBJ2-7; d_gene: NA; CDR3nt: TGTGCCAGCAGCTTAGATTTCAGTATATACGAGCAGTACTTC; CDR3aa: CASSLDFSIYEQYF
abundance: once; v_gene: TRBV27; j_gene: TRBJ1-5; d_gene: NA; CDR3nt: TGTGCCAGCAGTTTTACAGCATACAATCAGCCCCAGCATTTT; CDR3aa: CASSFTAYNQPQHF
abundance: NA; v_gene: TRBV9; j_gene: TRBJ1-2; d_gene: NA; CDR3nt: TGTGCCAGCAGCGTAGGTGCTCCACGGTCAGGGTATGGCTACACCTTC; CDR3aa: CASSVGAPRSGYGYTF
abundance: NA; v_gene: TRBV29-1; j_gene: TRBJ1-2; d_gene: NA; CDR3nt: TGCAGCGCGCGGGGGAGCAGTAACTATGGCTACACCTTC; CDR3aa: CSARGSSNYGYTF
abundance: NA; v_gene: TRBV14; j_gene: TRBJ1-2; d_gene: NA; CDR3nt: TGTGCCAGCAGCCAAGCCCGCAGTAACCGTGGCTACACCTTC; CDR3aa: CASSQARSNRGYTF
abundance: NA; v_gene: TRBV5-6; j_gene: TRBJ1-4; d_gene: NA; CDR3nt: TGTGCCAGCGCGACAGTCTCCACAACTAATGAAAAACTGTTTTTT; CDR3aa: CASATVSTTNEKLFF
abundance: NA; v_gene: TRBV6-5; j_gene: TRBJ1-2; d_gene: NA; CDR3nt: TGTGCCAGCAGTACGACAGCTAACTATGGCTACACCTTC; CDR3aa: CASSTTANYGYTF
abundance: few; v_gene: TRBV27; j_gene: TRBJ1-4; d_gene: TRBD1; CDR3nt: TGTGCCAGCAGGTGGACAGGGCTAAGTGAAAAACTGTTTTTT; CDR3aa: CASRWTGLSEKLFF
abundance: once; v_gene: TRBV18; j_gene: TRBJ2-2; d_gene: TRBD2; CDR3nt: TGTGCCAGCTCACCAGTAAACGGGGGGGACCTGAACACCGGGGAGCTGTTTTTT; CDR3aa: CASSPVNGGDLNTGELFF